Described below is a single T cell receptor beta chain sequence and its context. The length of the CDR3 is 15 residues. The germline gives CDR1 WSHSY, CDR2 SAAADI. Unmatched junction bases numbered 10, after V lost 7 bases and J lost 4 bases. Study processing details: It was from reference gene primer amplification that nucleated cell counts were estimated. Libraries were prepared by immunoSEQ multiplex PCR; TCRdb keeps only in-frame clonotypes and omits some of them. The V and J calls and the clone size are those of that table, but D and trimming were determined from the DNA. The table records tens of thousands of clones, about 90% of them present only once. This sample stems from a study of blood T cell repertoires in COVID-19. Study overall: Sources were T cells, B-cell-depleted T cells, or PBMCs; the material itself was cDNA or gDNA.

Sequencing input: peripheral blood. The genes are TRBV10-2 and TRBJ2-7; 10 bases line up with TRBD2. The origin of this receptor is a woman between 50 and 59 years old with active or convalescent COVID-19. CDR3 nucleotides: TGCGCCAGCAAAGACCTAGCGGGAGAGGGATACGAGCAGTACTTC. Residues: CASKDLAGEGYEQYF.